This T cell receptor (beta chain) derives from a study of blood T cell repertoires in COVID-19. This table comes from immunoSEQ multiplex PCR, and its TCRdb copy is limited to in-frame clones, with some not included. The sample has some 100,000 clones, roughly 92% seen once. The CDR3 has 18 amino acids. CDR1 and CDR2 (germline): MGHRA, YSYEKL. V lost 1 base and J 2 bases, leaving 19 bases between the germline ends. The gene calls are TRBV4-1 and TRBJ2-3, with D perhaps matching TRBD1 (6 bases). The sequencing sample was made of peripheral blood. The receptor was derived from a man between 50 and 59 years old with active COVID-19. The CDR3 region is CASSQAFPRTVSTDTQYF. Written as DNA, the CDR3 is TGCGCCAGCAGCCAAGCGTTCCCCCGGACAGTCTCCACAGATACGCAGTATTTT.